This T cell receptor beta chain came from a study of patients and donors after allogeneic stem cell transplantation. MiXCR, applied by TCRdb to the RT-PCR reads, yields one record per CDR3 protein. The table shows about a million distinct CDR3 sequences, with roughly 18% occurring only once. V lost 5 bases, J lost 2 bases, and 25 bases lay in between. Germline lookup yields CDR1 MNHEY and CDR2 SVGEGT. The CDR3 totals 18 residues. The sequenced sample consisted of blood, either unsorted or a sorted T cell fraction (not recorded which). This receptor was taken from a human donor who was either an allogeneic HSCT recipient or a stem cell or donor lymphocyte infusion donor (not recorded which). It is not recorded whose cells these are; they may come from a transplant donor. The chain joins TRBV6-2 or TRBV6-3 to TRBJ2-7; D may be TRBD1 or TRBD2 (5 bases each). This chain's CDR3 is CASSQPRKAGTGTYEQYF. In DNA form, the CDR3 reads TGTGCCAGCAGTCAACCCCGAAAAGCCGGGACGGGGACCTACGAGCAGTACTTC.